The sequence of this T cell receptor beta chain was determined in a study of cytomegalovirus exposure and HLA in healthy donors. Study as a whole: Caucasian-associated ancestry cluster membership applied to under 85% of over 350 genotyped donors. Study conclusions and caveats: One variant, a missense change in DCLRE1C, was linked in a later analysis to TCR beta V- and J-gene trimming.

The PCR employed 60 Vbeta primers together with 13 Jbeta primers. As originally analysed: Roughly 11 million of the 75 million to 95 million unique TCR beta chains counted in a later analysis were shared. Produced via immunoSEQ multiplex PCR; TCRdb's table is partial and in-frame only. D and trimming were read from the DNA, whereas the V and J calls and clone size are those reported in that table. Found here are almost 200,000 clones, 65% to 80% of them singletons; the top ten hold approximately 4%. These donors counted as nominally healthy when sampled, but unrecorded immune exposures were likely. The CDR3 extends over 14 amino acids. The germline CDR1 and CDR2 sequences are LGHNA and YSLEER. V was shortened by 0 bases and J by 2 bases, with 8 bases between the two germline ends. A word on this clone: Antigen: not known.

The rearrangement joins TRBV4-3 to TRBJ2-7, with D hard to call. The sample was PBMCs. The origin of this receptor is a woman aged 25-40 years in good health and CMV-seropositive. The CDR3 spells CASSQDRQAYEQYF. Written as DNA, the CDR3 is TGCGCCAGCAGCCAAGATAGACAAGCCTACGAGCAGTACTTC.